This T cell receptor beta chain originates from a study of cytomegalovirus exposure and HLA in healthy donors. Study context: A data release that came early held roughly 80 million unique TCRs from HLA-typed donors.

General study findings and limits: Associated with cytomegalovirus, according to the listing, were fewer than 200 TCR beta chains. Presence/absence analyses supposed approximately even sequencing depth among donors. Sequencing likely generated an artifact that appeared as a cluster of highly shared sequence variants.

Of note for this clone: Antigen: not known.

Primers: 60 Vbeta forward and 13 Jbeta reverse. Measured with immunoSEQ multiplex PCR; TCRdb has only the in-frame clones, and not every one. The repertoire holds approximately 110,000 clones, with about three quarters as singletons. This CDR3 region has 15 residues. Germline CDR1 is LNHNV and CDR2 is YYDKDF (reference sequence). Trimming shortened V by 5 bases and J by 1 base, and 13 bases separated the two germline ends. The clonotype originates from a man aged 50-60 years in good health and CMV-seronegative. The sequenced sample consisted of PBMCs. The rearrangement uses TRBV15 and TRBJ2-3; D perhaps matches TRBD2 (7 bases). The CDR3 spells CATSSWGGRTDTQYF. The CDR3 DNA sequence: TGTGCCACCAGCTCCTGGGGGGGCCGCACAGATACGCAGTATTTT.